A selection of T cell receptor beta chains follows, all from one sample in a study of cytomegalovirus exposure and HLA in healthy donors. The method was immunoSEQ multiplex PCR; TCRdb's version includes in-frame clones alone and lacks a portion of them. The sample yields fewer than 250,000 clones, roughly four fifths seen once. Sequencing was performed on PBMCs. The receptors derive from a woman aged 25 to 39 in good health and CMV-seropositive. The CDR3 runs from the conserved cysteine through the conserved F or W. The order of the fields is D gene, clone size, V gene, J gene, CDR3 protein, CDR3 DNA. A D gene is named only where the DNA matches it firmly. For some rows the clone size is stated as once, few or many, or as a class when expanded; others skip it.

-,-,TRBV9,TRBJ2-3,CASRERVRGTDTQYF,TGTGCCAGCAGAGAGCGGGTCCGCGGCACAGATACGCAGTATTTT
-,-,TRBV11-3,TRBJ2-7,CASSPGLTSYKQYF,TGTGCCAGCAGCCCCGGACTGACCTCCTACAAGCAGTACTTC
TRBD1,-,TRBV19,TRBJ2-7,CASSTGTGTYEQYF,TGTGCCAGTAGCACCGGGACAGGTACCTACGAGCAGTACTTC
-,-,TRBV7-9,TRBJ2-6,CSSSLGRLNSGANVLTF,TGTTCCAGCAGCTTAGGACGACTGAACTCTGGGGCCAACGTCCTGACTTTC
TRBD1,once,TRBV6-4,TRBJ2-3,CASRGQGDQDTQYF,TGTGCCAGCAGAGGACAGGGTGATCAAGATACGCAGTATTTT
-,-,TRBV28,TRBJ1-1,CASSAGGRDTEAFF,TGTGCCAGCAGTGCGGGGGGTAGGGACACTGAAGCTTTCTTT
-,-,TRBV30,TRBJ1-6,CAWSVRVSEGVNSPLHF,TGTGCCTGGAGTGTACGGGTCTCTGAGGGGGTCAATTCACCCCTCCACTTT
-,-,TRBV21-1,TRBJ2-3,CATRGTSSESDTQYF,TGTGCCACCCGCGGGACGAGCTCGGAATCAGATACGCAGTATTTT
-,-,TRBV6-5,TRBJ2-1,CASAASAYNEQFF,TGTGCCAGCGCGGCTAGCGCTTACAATGAGCAGTTCTTC
-,-,TRBV5-1,TRBJ2-5,CASSLAGAEETQYF,TGCGCCAGCAGCTTGGCCGGAGCAGAAGAGACCCAGTACTTC
TRBD1,once,TRBV19,TRBJ1-2,CASSTARQGGRYGYTF,TGTGCCAGTAGTACCGCCCGACAGGGTGGAAGGTATGGCTACACCTTC
-,-,TRBV7-9,TRBJ2-7,CASSLGGQYYEQYF,TGTGCCAGCAGCTTAGGGGGGCAATACTACGAGCAGTACTTC
-,-,TRBV28,TRBJ1-2,CASSSLGLGGYTF,TGTGCCAGCAGTTCCCTGGGGCTGGGAGGCTACACCTTC
-,-,TRBV5-1,TRBJ1-3,CASKEGINSGNTIYF,TGCGCCAGCAAGGAGGGAATTAACTCTGGAAACACCATATATTTT
-,few,TRBV5-1,TRBJ1-1,CASRHGRTVNTEAFF,TGCGCCAGCAGGCATGGGAGGACGGTGAACACTGAAGCTTTCTTT
-,-,TRBV13,TRBJ2-5,CASSTLNRDAGETQYF,TGTGCCAGCAGCACCCTAAACCGGGACGCGGGGGAGACCCAGTACTTC
TRBD2,-,TRBV28,TRBJ2-7,CASSPGGAGGYEQYF,TGTGCCAGCAGTCCCGGAGGGGCGGGAGGCTACGAGCAGTACTTC
-,-,TRBV5-1,TRBJ1-4,CASSLDRENEKLFF,TGCGCCAGCAGCTTGGACAGGGAAAATGAAAAACTGTTTTTT
-,few,TRBV18,TRBJ2-7,CASSPSGGNYEQYF,TGTGCCAGCTCACCTTCTGGGGGGAACTACGAGCAGTACTTC
-,-,TRBV11-2,TRBJ1-6,CASSLISGTTRPPLHF,TGTGCCAGCAGCCTAATTTCCGGGACTACGAGGCCACCCCTCCACTTT
-,-,TRBV7-2,TRBJ1-4,CASSLGGVGEKLFF,TGTGCCAGCAGCTTAGGAGGCGTCGGGGAAAAACTGTTTTTT
-,-,TRBV10-2,TRBJ2-2,CASSNSNTGELFF,TGCGCCAGCAGTAACTCCAACACCGGGGAGCTGTTTTTT
TRBD2,-,TRBV11-2,TRBJ2-1,CASSSLLAGVKNEQFF,TGTGCCAGCAGCTCCCTGTTAGCGGGAGTGAAAAATGAGCAGTTCTTC
TRBD2,few,TRBV5-1,TRBJ2-3,CASRRLGLAGNRDTQYF,TGCGCCAGCAGACGATTGGGACTAGCGGGAAATCGGGATACGCAGTATTTT
TRBD1,-,TRBV19,TRBJ2-1,CASSIPDRGQFF,TGTGCCAGTAGTATACCCGACAGGGGTCAGTTCTTC
-,-,TRBV7-2,TRBJ1-4,CASSPRAQGGKLFF,TGTGCCAGCAGCCCCCGGGCCCAGGGAGGAAAACTGTTTTTT
-,-,TRBV6-5,TRBJ1-3,CASSSTGSYSGNTIYF,TGTGCCAGCAGTTCGACAGGTTCCTACTCTGGAAACACCATATATTTT
TRBD2,once,TRBV11-2,TRBJ2-2,CASSPLAGGPTGELFF,TGTGCCAGCAGCCCTCTAGCGGGAGGGCCGACCGGGGAGCTGTTTTTT
TRBD1,-,TRBV29-1,TRBJ1-5,CSVGTGDNQPQHF,TGCAGCGTGGGGACAGGGGACAATCAGCCCCAGCATTTT
TRBD1,-,TRBV7-9,TRBJ1-4,CSSSLQGIREKLFF,TGTTCCAGCAGCTTACAGGGGATTCGTGAAAAACTGTTTTTT
-,few,TRBV15,TRBJ2-1,CATSRSGEAPNEQFF,TGTGCCACCAGCAGATCGGGGGAGGCCCCCAATGAGCAGTTCTTC
-,-,TRBV5-1,TRBJ1-2,CASSPGTGGLNYGYTF,TGCGCCAGCAGCCCCGGTACTGGCGGACTTAACTATGGCTACACCTTC
TRBD1,once,TRBV18,TRBJ1-3,CASSPPGTGIIPGNTIYF,TGTGCCAGCTCACCTCCCGGGACAGGCATAATACCGGGAAACACCATATATTTT
TRBD1,-,TRBV6-5,TRBJ1-2,CASSGTGVNYGYTF,TGTGCCAGCAGTGGGACAGGAGTTAACTATGGCTACACCTTC
-,-,TRBV18,TRBJ1-1,CASSPPQGSGNTEAFF,TGTGCCAGCTCACCACCGCAGGGGTCCGGGAACACTGAAGCTTTCTTT